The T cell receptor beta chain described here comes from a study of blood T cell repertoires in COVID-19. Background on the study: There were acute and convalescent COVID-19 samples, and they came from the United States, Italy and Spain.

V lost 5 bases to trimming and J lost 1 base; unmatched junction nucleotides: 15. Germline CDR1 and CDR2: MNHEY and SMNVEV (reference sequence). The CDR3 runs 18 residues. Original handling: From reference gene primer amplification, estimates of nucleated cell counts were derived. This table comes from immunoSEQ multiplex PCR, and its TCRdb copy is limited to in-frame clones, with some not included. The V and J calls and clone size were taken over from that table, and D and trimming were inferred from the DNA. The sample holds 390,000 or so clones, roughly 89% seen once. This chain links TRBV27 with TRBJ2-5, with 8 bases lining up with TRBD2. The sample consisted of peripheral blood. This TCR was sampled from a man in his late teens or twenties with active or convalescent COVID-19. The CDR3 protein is CASSPTNRREGFQETQYF. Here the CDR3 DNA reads TGTGCCAGCAGTCCAACGAACCGACGGGAGGGGTTCCAAGAGACCCAGTACTTC.